This entry describes one T cell receptor (beta chain). Its antigen target is currently unknown. The input lacks base qualities; no much larger clone sits a single base away. Taken with the paper, the label for treatment or condition translates to: in vitro stimulation with specific CMV peptide epitopes to enrich CMV-specific T cells. The reads were generated on an Illumina HiSeq 1500. TCRdb applied fastp at Q25 and MiXCR to the public reads, then kept only in-frame beta chains. Entries that share a CDR3 protein sequence are merged under the most common genes and DNA. The sample data list 160,000 or so distinct CDR3 sequences, and less than 25% of these were observed just once. The ten largest clones capture roughly 25% of the sample. This entry is derived from a study of T cell repertoires in cytomegalovirus infection (dated by TCRdb to the late 2010s). In terms of the full investigation: Recently identified HLA-C-restricted CMV epitopes, whose presentation resists viral immunomodulation, were targeted by peptide stimulations together with well-studied HLA-B-restricted epitopes. Donor HLA type was relevant to the analysis, because carriage of CMV infection together with the matching HLA type was indicated by public TCR beta signatures. Results and caveats for the whole study, not just this receptor: Cumulative frequency of public TCR beta family members discriminated carriers of CMV infection plus the relevant HLA type in this cohort and an independent 352-donor cohort. The ex vivo response was dominated by HLA-C-restricted CMV-specific TCR beta clonotypes, which also provided the single most frequent clonotype in two of eight donors.

CDR1 and CDR2, per the germline V gene (reference sequence), are SGHNT and YYREEE. The CDR3 measures 16 amino acids from cysteine to phenylalanine. Left in the record is the CDR3 DNA by itself, 48 bases read in frame from the first base. V trim: 2 bases; J trim: 6 bases; unmatched bases: 14. Sequenced here: CD8+ T cells from cultured PBMCs, sampled from culture after CMV antigen stimulation. The sequence is built from TRBV5-4 and TRBJ2-7; 7 central nucleotides agree with TRBD1. The receptor was isolated from a human donor in good health (CMV status not recorded). Some clones in this sample may be carry-over from other donors' samples. The CDR3 has the sequence CASSLGRQTGIGEQYF. The DNA sequence is as follows: TGTGCCAGCAGCTTAGGAAGACAGACAGGGATTGGCGAGCAGTACTTC.